This T cell receptor (beta chain) was sequenced during a study of blood T cell repertoires in COVID-19. The overall study: Acute and convalescent COVID-19 specimens originated in the United States, Italy and Spain. T cells, B-cell-depleted T cells, or PBMCs supplied cDNA or gDNA.

The J segment lost 2 bases and the V segment lost 6 bases, leaving 3 bases of the junction unmatched. Germline V gene sequence: CDR1 MNHNY, CDR2 SVGAGI (reference sequence). This CDR3 comprises 14 residues. Original methodology: It was from reference gene primer amplification that nucleated cell counts were estimated. Data came from immunoSEQ multiplex PCR; TCRdb stores just in-frame clones and leaves some out. The V and J calls and the clone size are those of that table, but D and trimming were determined from the DNA. The sample lists roughly 80,000 clones, about 86% occurring once. The TCR comes from a woman older than 75 with acute or convalescent COVID-19. The V gene is TRBV6-6, the J gene TRBJ2-2; TRBD1 aligns across 7 bases. The source material was peripheral blood. The DNA of the CDR3 is TGTGCCAGCAGGGGGACAGTCAACACCGGGGAGCTGTTTTTT. Protein product: CASRGTVNTGELFF.